Following are 14 T cell receptor beta chains from one sample sequenced in a study of cytomegalovirus exposure and HLA in healthy donors. PCR amplification relied on 60 Vbeta primers (plus 13 Jbeta primers). TCRdb keeps only in-frame clones here, not all; method: immunoSEQ multiplex PCR. The sample consists of roughly 200,000 clones, 10% to 15% of them appearing once. The sample was PBMCs. The receptors stem from a man aged 50 or older in good health and CMV-seropositive.

This clone occurred a few times. J is TRBJ1-4 and V is TRBV6-6; D is ambiguous. CDR1 and CDR2 from the germline V gene are MNHNY and SVGAGI (reference sequence). With 2 bases removed from V and 5 bases from J, the gap between germline ends came to 6 bases. The CDR3 sequence is 13 residues long. The DNA for the CDR3 is TGTGCCAGCAGTTACGGGCCCAATGAAAAACTGTTTTTT. Translation: CASSYGPNEKLFF.

The chain joins TRBV9 to TRBJ1-6; a weak D match, TRBD1 (5 bases). This CDR3 contains 15 residues. The germline V gene has CDR1 SGDLS and CDR2 YYNGEE. V lost 0 bases and J 10 bases, leaving 14 bases between the germline ends. The CDR3 nucleotides are TGTGCCAGCAGCGTAGCTGCAGACAGAGAATCACCCCTCCACTTT. Its translation: CASSVAADRESPLHF.

This clone was detected only a few times. The rearrangement links TRBV28 to TRBJ2-2; TRBD1 agrees at 12 bases. From germline, CDR1 is MDHEN and CDR2 SYDVKM. This CDR3 contains 15 residues. J lost 7 bases, V lost 6 bases, and 6 bases had no gene match. CDR3 DNA: TGTGCCAGCAGCCCAGGGACAGGGGGCAACGGGGAGCTGTTTTTT. Translated: CASSPGTGGNGELFF.

The chain employs TRBV9 and TRBJ1-1, with a possible D match to TRBD1 (6 bases). In germline, CDR1 is SGDLS, CDR2 YYNGEE. V lost 0 bases and J lost 1, with 10 bases in between. This CDR3 has 15 amino acids. Here the CDR3 reads CASSVGGGGNTEAFF. CDR3 sequence (DNA): TGTGCCAGCAGCGTAGGGGGGGGCGGGAACACTGAAGCTTTCTTT.

This clone was seen a handful of times. The rearrangement joins TRBV5-6 to TRBJ2-3; 9 nucleotides line up with TRBD2. CDR3 length: 15 amino acids. V lost 2 bases to trimming and J lost 10 bases; unmatched junction nucleotides: 11. Germline assignment: CDR1 SGHDT and CDR2 YYEEEE. The CDR3 region has the DNA TGTGCCAGCAGCTTATGGACTAGCGCAGAGCGTGCGCAGTATTTT. It encodes CASSLWTSAERAQYF. Full variable domain (remainder filled in from reference TRBV5-6 and TRBJ2-3): DAGVTQSPTHLIKTRGQQVTLRCSPKSGHDTVSWYQQALGQGPQFIFQYYEEEERQRGNFPDRFSGHQFPNYSSELNVNALLLGDSALYLCASSLWTSAERAQYFGPGTRLTVL.

The V and J genes are TRBV5-1 and TRBJ1-6, with D perhaps matching TRBD1 (5 bases). The CDR3 extends over 14 amino acids. Germline values: CDR1 SGHRS, CDR2 YFSETQ. V gave up 2 bases and J gave up 8 bases, with 11 bases separating them. The CDR3 region has the DNA TGCGCCAGCAGCTTAAGGGGTGGGGATTCACCCCTCCACTTT. Its protein is CASSLRGGDSPLHF.

On this clone: The CDR3 ends on some other residue instead of the conserved phenylalanine or tryptophan, so this is likely a read error. The genes are TRBV7-9 and TRBJ1-1; no clear D gene. Germline assignment: CDR1 SEHNR and CDR2 FQNEAQ (reference sequence). This CDR3 comprises 12 residues. The CDR3 sequence is CASSFGITEAFV. As DNA, the CDR3 is TGTGCCAGCAGCTTCGGGATCACTGAGGCTTTCGTT.

Only a few counts were recorded for this clone. The chain uses TRBV6-7 and TRBJ2-7, with 9 bases that match TRBD1. TRBV6-7 has ORF status, its function being uncertain. This CDR3 has 16 amino acids. The J segment lost 9 bases and the V segment lost 2 bases, leaving 14 bases of the junction unmatched. CDR3 coding DNA: TGTGCCAGCAGTTACCTACTCCCCTCTTCGGACAGGGGGCAGTACGTC. This codes for CASSYLLPSSDRGQYV.

The CDR3 coding sequence is TGTGCCAGCAGCTTGCGACAGCAAGATAGCACAGATACGCAGTATTTT. Translation gives CASSLRQQDSTDTQYF. The chain joins TRBV7-3 to TRBJ2-3; TRBD1 might be the D (5 bases). The CDR3 covers 16 residues. Germline loops: CDR1 SGHTA, CDR2 FQGTGA. V shed 3 bases and J shed 0 bases, with 13 bases lying between them.

The CDR3 DNA sequence: TGTGCCAGCAGTGAATGGGGGGGGCCCGGCACTGAAGCTTTCTTT. The encoded protein is CASSEWGGPGTEAFF. This chain connects TRBV2 to TRBJ1-1, with D tentatively TRBD1 (6 bases). With 2 bases removed from V and 4 bases from J, the gap between germline ends came to 14 bases. The CDR3 length is 15 residues. Germline CDR1 reads SNHLY; CDR2 reads FYNNEI. The variable domain in full, completed from reference TRBV2 and TRBJ1-1, reads EPEVTQTPSHQVTQMGQEVILRCVPISNHLYFYWYRQILGQKVEFLVSFYNNEISEKSEIFDDQFSVERPDGSNFTLKIRSTKLEDSAMYFCASSEWGGPGTEAFFGQGTRLTVV.

V gene TRBV28 combines with J gene TRBJ1-1, with D tentatively TRBD1 (6 bases). The V and J ends lost 3 bases and 7 bases respectively, with 21 bases between them. CDR3 length equals 16 residues. Germline CDR1 and CDR2: MDHEN and SYDVKM. The CDR3 DNA is TGTGCCAGCAGTTTCTTGGGGGCCCTTAACTTGGGTGAAGCTTTCTTT. Protein product: CASSFLGALNLGEAFF.

The CDR3 is CASTTGGTSKREQYV. The DNA of the CDR3 is TGTGCCAGCACCACTGGAGGGACGTCGAAGAGAGAGCAGTACGTC. The chain combines TRBV6-1 with TRBJ2-7; a possible D gene is TRBD2 (6 bases). V was trimmed by 7 bases and J by 7 bases, leaving 23 bases between them. Looked up from germline, CDR1 is MNHNS and CDR2 is SASEGT. The CDR3 length is 15 residues.

The V call is TRBV11-3, the J call TRBJ2-3, with D unresolved. V lost 5 bases and J 6 bases, leaving 15 bases between the germline ends. The CDR3 has 14 amino acids. CDR1 is SGHNT and CDR2 is YENEEA in the germline V gene. CDR3 in amino acids: CASSPSWAEDTQYF. The CDR3 DNA reads as TGTGCCAGCAGCCCCTCCTGGGCCGAGGATACGCAGTATTTT.

This clone has only a few counts. The chain recombines TRBV19 with TRBJ1-1; D perhaps matches TRBD1 (6 bases). The CDR3 contains 15 residues. Germline V CDR1 and CDR2: LNHDA, SQIVND (reference sequence). Trimming stripped 5 bases from V and 4 bases from J, with 17 bases between. CDR3 loop: CASSVDRPGGTEAFF. The CDR3 nucleotides are TGTGCCAGTAGTGTTGACAGGCCGGGGGGCACTGAAGCTTTCTTT.